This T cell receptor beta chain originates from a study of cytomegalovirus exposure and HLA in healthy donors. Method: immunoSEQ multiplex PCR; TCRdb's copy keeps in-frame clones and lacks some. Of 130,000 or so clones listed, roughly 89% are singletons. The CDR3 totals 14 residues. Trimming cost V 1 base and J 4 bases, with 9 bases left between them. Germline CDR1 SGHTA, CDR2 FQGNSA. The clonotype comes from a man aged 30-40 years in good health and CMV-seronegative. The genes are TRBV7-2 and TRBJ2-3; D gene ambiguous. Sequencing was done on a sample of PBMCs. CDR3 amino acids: CASSLGGSADTQYF. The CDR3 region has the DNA TGTGCCAGCAGCTTAGGAGGTTCGGCAGATACGCAGTATTTT.